What follows are 27 T cell receptor beta chains derived from one specimen sequenced in a study of blood T cell repertoires in COVID-19. Only in-frame clones appear in the TCRdb table, and some are missing; sequencing was by immunoSEQ multiplex PCR. The table shows roughly 39,000 clones, with 70% to 90% occurring only once. The sequencing input was peripheral blood. The receptors were sampled from a human donor in a cohort sampled during active COVID-19.

The chain carries TRBV5-6 and TRBJ2-3; TRBD2 is a possible D gene (6 bases). Germline V gene data show CDR1 as SGHDT and CDR2 as YYEEEE. The V and J ends lost 0 bases and 8 bases respectively, with 16 bases between them. The CDR3 contains 15 residues. CDR3 bases: TGTGCCAGCAGCTTGGCCCGTGGGACTTTCGGTACGCAGTATTTT. Translation gives CASSLARGTFGTQYF.

This clone was seen only a few times. The junction departs from the called germline gene at one end, perhaps through a read error. The gene calls are TRBV3-1 (or the pseudogene TRBV3-2) and TRBJ1-1; D unresolved. This CDR3 comprises 13 residues. Germline CDR1 and CDR2: LGHDT and YNNKEL (reference sequence). The CDR3 nucleotides read TGTGCCAGCAGCCAAGCCCTGACATCTGAGGCTTTCTTT. It codes for CASSQALTSEAFF.

The CDR3 region is CASSLVAGDTIYF. The DNA for the CDR3 is TGTGCCAGCAGCTTAGTAGCGGGCGACACCATATATTTT. The rearrangement uses TRBV7-2 and TRBJ1-3; D unclear. Between the trimmed V and J ends, which lost 1 base and 8 bases, there was a span of 9 bases. This CDR3 is built from 13 residues. Germline CDR1 and CDR2: SGHTA and FQGNSA.

The chain has TRBV7-8 and TRBJ2-7, with 7 bases that match TRBD2. V trimming: 4 bases; J trimming: 6 bases; junction bases outside the gene matches: 12. CDR3 size: 15 residues. Germline loops: CDR1 SGHVS, CDR2 FQNEAQ. The CDR3 loop is CASSSAVRGGGEQYF. The CDR3, as DNA: TGTGCCAGCAGCTCCGCCGTGCGGGGCGGGGGCGAGCAGTACTTC.

The chain recombines TRBV5-5 with TRBJ1-2; no clear D. V was pared by 3 bases and J by 8 bases, with 23 bases between. This CDR3 spans 16 amino acids. CDR1 SGHKS and CDR2 YYEKEE come from the germline V gene (reference sequence). The CDR3 sequence: CASSSLPGSRQRGYTF. CDR3 nucleotide sequence: TGTGCCAGCAGCTCCCTCCCCGGGTCGAGGCAACGCGGCTACACCTTC.

The chain joins TRBV5-4 to TRBJ1-1, with D possibly matching TRBD1 (5 bases). The CDR3 is 15 residues long. V gave up 0 bases and J gave up 4 bases, with 13 bases separating them. Germline CDR1 is SGHNT and CDR2 is YYREEE (reference sequence). CDR3 loop: CASSLAQGGSTEAFF. In nucleotides, the CDR3 is TGTGCCAGCAGCTTGGCCCAGGGTGGTTCCACTGAAGCTTTCTTT.

The chain carries TRBV7-2 and TRBJ2-3, with no clear D. Germline lookup yields CDR1 SGHTA and CDR2 FQGNSA. The V end was cut by 5 bases, the J end by 4 bases, with 4 bases between. CDR3 size: 11 residues. The CDR3 region is CASSRSDTQYF. The CDR3 DNA reads as TGTGCCAGCAGCCGTTCAGATACGCAGTATTTT.

A few counts support this clone. The chain joins TRBV4-3 to TRBJ2-3, with 9 bases fitting TRBD1. CDR1 and CDR2 from the germline V gene are LGHNA and YSLEER. J gave up 8 bases and V 5 bases, and 8 bases lay outside the gene matches. The CDR3 spans 14 residues. The DNA for the CDR3 is TGCGCCAGCAGCTTGGACAGGGGAGAGGGTACGCAGTATTTT. Translation gives CASSLDRGEGTQYF.

This clone appeared once. This rearrangement joins TRBV5-5 to TRBJ1-3; D uncertain. Germline lookup yields CDR1 SGHKS and CDR2 YYEKEE (reference sequence). The ends were cut back, 0 bases at V and 2 bases at J, with 6 bases in the middle. There are 14 residues in the CDR3. The CDR3 here is CASSLEAAGNTIYF. The DNA for the CDR3 is TGTGCCAGCAGCTTGGAAGCGGCTGGAAACACCATATATTTT.

The rearrangement joins TRBV6-1 to TRBJ1-1; unclear D gene. CDR1 is MNHNS, CDR2 SASEGT, per germline. Trimming removed 2 bases from V and 2 bases from J, with 6 bases in between. The CDR3 length is 13 residues. The CDR3 nucleotides read TGTGCCAGCAGTGAATCCGTTAACACTGAAGCTTTCTTT. Translating gives CASSESVNTEAFF.

This clone was recorded only once. The J gene is TRBJ2-3, the V gene TRBV27; maybe TRBD1 (6 bases). This CDR3 has 17 residues. V gave up 6 bases and J gave up 4 bases, with 23 bases separating them. Per germline, CDR1 MNHEY and CDR2 SMNVEV (reference sequence). This CDR3 reads CASSRQGTALWSDTQYF. Written as DNA, the CDR3 is TGTGCCAGCAGCCGTCAGGGGACCGCTCTATGGTCAGATACGCAGTATTTT.

V gene TRBV10-2 combines with J gene TRBJ2-5; TRBD2 might be the D (6 bases). The V end was cut by 3 bases, the J end by 5 bases, with 16 bases between. The germline gives CDR1 WSHSY, CDR2 SAAADI. The CDR3 runs to 15 residues. This CDR3 reads CASSESGLRDETQYF. The CDR3, as DNA: TGCGCCAGCAGTGAATCGGGACTCCGAGACGAGACCCAGTACTTC.

The chain joins TRBV11-2 to TRBJ1-2; 8 nucleotides match TRBD1. J gave up 8 bases and V 1 base, and 9 bases lay outside the gene matches. This CDR3 contains 15 residues. The germline V gene has CDR1 SGHAT and CDR2 FQNNGV. The CDR3 here is CASSLGRTGPSGYTF. The CDR3 nucleotides read TGTGCCAGCAGCTTAGGGCGGACAGGGCCGAGCGGCTACACCTTC.

The chain uses TRBV4-1 and TRBJ2-1, with 8 bases fitting TRBD2. The CDR3 spans 14 residues. Germline CDR1 reads MGHRA; CDR2 reads YSYEKL. V shed 4 bases and J 8 bases; nucleotides not matched to a gene: 7. The CDR3, as DNA: TGCGCCAGCAGCCCACGTAATAGCGGGGATGAGCAGTTCTTC. It codes for CASSPRNSGDEQFF.

The chain carries TRBV5-6 and TRBJ2-7, with a possible D match to TRBD2 (5 bases). The CDR3 totals 13 residues. Between the trimmed V and J ends, which lost 3 bases and 6 bases, there was a span of 13 bases. Germline V gene lookup returns CDR1 SGHDT and CDR2 YYEEEE. The CDR3 region has the DNA TGTGCCAGCAGCTCCGGGCCAGAGGGCGAGCAGTACTTC. This translates into CASSSGPEGEQYF.

This clone was found once. This chain uses TRBV11-2 with TRBJ1-2; 8 bases fit TRBD1. The CDR3 contains 14 residues. Germline V gene lookup returns CDR1 SGHAT and CDR2 FQNNGV. The J segment lost 2 bases and the V segment lost 7 bases, leaving 6 bases of the junction unmatched. The CDR3 region is CASTSDRANYGYTF. In DNA form, the CDR3 reads TGTGCCAGCACCTCGGACAGGGCGAACTATGGCTACACCTTC.

With respect to this clone: This same CDR3 is encoded by further DNA sequences in the sample. The chain carries TRBV5-4 and TRBJ2-5, with D unresolved. The CDR3 extends over 14 amino acids. Germline V CDR1 and CDR2: SGHNT, YYREEE (reference sequence). V gave up 0 bases and J gave up 0 bases, with 6 bases separating them. The CDR3 spells CASSLGGYQETQYF. DNA of the CDR3: TGTGCCAGCAGCTTGGGTGGCTACCAAGAGACCCAGTACTTC.

The chain couples TRBV6-5 to TRBJ1-2; D might be TRBD1 (5 bases). Trimming removed 7 bases at V and 3 bases at J, with 9 bases between. This CDR3 is 12 amino acids long. Germline-derived CDR1 and CDR2 are MNHEY and SVGAGI. CDR3 protein: CASTAGYYGYTF. The CDR3 bases are TGTGCCAGCACTGCAGGGTACTATGGCTACACCTTC.

The V gene is TRBV27, the J gene TRBJ1-5; 8 bases align to TRBD1. Germline V gene sequence: CDR1 MNHEY, CDR2 SMNVEV (reference sequence). The CDR3 covers 15 residues. V dropped 6 bases and J dropped 2; count of bases not matched to a gene: 6. The CDR3 loop is CASSYGGQGNQPQHF. The CDR3 DNA follows: TGTGCCAGCAGCTACGGGGGACAGGGCAATCAGCCCCAGCATTTT.

This sequence joins TRBV19 and TRBJ2-2; 10 bases align to TRBD2. This CDR3 is 17 amino acids long. J lost 8 bases, V lost 5 bases, and 14 bases had no gene match. Germline loops: CDR1 LNHDA, CDR2 SQIVND (reference sequence). The chain's CDR3 is CASSAWVAGGLRGELFF. The CDR3 region has the DNA TGTGCCAGTAGTGCCTGGGTAGCGGGGGGTTTGAGAGGGGAGCTGTTTTTT.

The CDR3 DNA sequence: TGTGCCAGCAGCCCAAGGACAGGGCCACCCTACGAGCAGTACTTC. This gives the protein CASSPRTGPPYEQYF. This chain uses TRBV7-3 with TRBJ2-7, with 8 bases that match TRBD1. The V and J ends lost 5 bases and 2 bases, in that order; junction bases with no gene match: 8. CDR3 size: 15 residues. The germline V gene encodes CDR1 SGHTA and CDR2 FQGTGA. Filled out from reference TRBV7-3 and TRBJ2-7, the complete variable domain reads GAGVSQTPSNKVTEKGKYVELRCDPISGHTALYWYRQSLGQGPEFLIYFQGTGAADDSGLPNDRFFAVRPEGSVSTLKIQRTERGDSAVYLCASSPRTGPPYEQYFGPGTRLTVT.

This rearrangement joins TRBV7-8 to TRBJ2-7; TRBD2 matches 11 bases. The CDR3 covers 15 residues. CDR1 and CDR2 from the germline V gene are SGHVS and FQNEAQ. With 5 bases clipped from V and 3 bases from J, the junction kept 6 bases outside the gene matches. CDR3 nucleotides: TGTGCCAGCAGCGCACTAGCGGGAGTAGTCTACGAGCAGTACTTC. It specifies CASSALAGVVYEQYF.

The chain is built from TRBV2 and TRBJ1-6; 7 bases match TRBD1. Germline V gives CDR1 SNHLY, CDR2 FYNNEI. There are 13 residues in the CDR3. Trimming removed 10 bases from V and 6 bases from J; junction bases left unmatched: 6. In DNA, the CDR3 is TGTGCCACCACGAGACAGGGTAATTCACCCCTCCACTTT. It encodes CATTRQGNSPLHF.

This clone was counted between two and nine times. The chain recombines TRBV6-5 with TRBJ2-7, with D maybe TRBD1 (6 bases). The CDR3 runs to 13 residues. V dropped 5 bases and J dropped 3 bases, with 11 bases sitting between them. Germline V gene data show CDR1 as MNHEY and CDR2 as SVGAGI. The CDR3 coding sequence is TGTGCCAGCAGTCGGACAGTCGGCTACGAGCAGTACTTC. Its translation: CASSRTVGYEQYF.

V and J are TRBV18 and TRBJ2-1; tentatively, D is TRBD2 (5 bases). CDR1 and CDR2 (germline): KGHSH, LQKENI. Deletions cut 3 bases from V and 6 bases from J, with 15 bases between. This CDR3 spans 15 amino acids. CDR3: CASSPGEGFSNEQFF. The CDR3 DNA is TGTGCCAGCTCACCGGGTGAGGGATTTTCCAATGAGCAGTTCTTC.

The chain uses TRBV29-1 and TRBJ1-1; TRBD1 agrees at 7 bases. CDR1 and CDR2 (germline): SQVTM, ANQGSEA. This CDR3 is built from 12 residues. J lost 1 base, V lost 7 bases, and 3 bases had no gene match. The CDR3 is CSGDRSNTEAFF. In nucleotides, the CDR3 is TGCAGCGGGGACAGATCGAACACTGAAGCTTTCTTT.

The J gene is TRBJ1-4, the V gene TRBV10-3; 8 bases match TRBD1. V lost 0 bases to trimming and J lost 7 bases; unmatched junction nucleotides: 4. CDR1 is ENHRY and CDR2 is SYGVKD in the germline V gene. The CDR3 consists of 15 residues. CDR3: CAISESGQGGEKLFF. CDR3 nucleotide sequence: TGTGCCATCAGTGAGTCCGGACAGGGAGGTGAAAAACTGTTTTTT.